This T cell receptor beta chain was documented in a study of T-cell reconstitution after alpha-beta-depleted transplantation in children. The CDR3 loop spans 15 amino acids. V was shortened by 4 bases and J by 1 base, with 10 bases between the two germline ends. Study-level findings and limits: The authors attributed T-cell counts and diversity one year after transplant mostly to newly produced T cells. Reported findings indicate that, about two months after transplant, alpha-beta T cells came from several hundred expanded clones, which were derived from non-depleted graft cells.

Library preparation (for TCRbeta) was performed with unique molecular identifiers. TCRdb reanalysed the PCR reads using MiXCR and keeps one entry per CDR3 protein. The sample yields approximately 300,000 distinct CDR3 sequences, roughly 9.1% seen once. This clonotype occurred many times. Its antigen is undetermined. The V and J genes are TRBV12-3 or TRBV12-4 and TRBJ2-2; the D is unclear. The TCR comes from a boy younger than two with acute myeloid leukemia, due to receive a stem cell transplant. Sequencing used PBMCs, obtained before TCRalphabeta/CD19-depleted stem cell transplant. The DNA of the CDR3 is TGTGCCAGCAGTTCGGGCAGCAAGAACACCGGGGAGCTGTTTTTT. As protein: CASSSGSKNTGELFF.